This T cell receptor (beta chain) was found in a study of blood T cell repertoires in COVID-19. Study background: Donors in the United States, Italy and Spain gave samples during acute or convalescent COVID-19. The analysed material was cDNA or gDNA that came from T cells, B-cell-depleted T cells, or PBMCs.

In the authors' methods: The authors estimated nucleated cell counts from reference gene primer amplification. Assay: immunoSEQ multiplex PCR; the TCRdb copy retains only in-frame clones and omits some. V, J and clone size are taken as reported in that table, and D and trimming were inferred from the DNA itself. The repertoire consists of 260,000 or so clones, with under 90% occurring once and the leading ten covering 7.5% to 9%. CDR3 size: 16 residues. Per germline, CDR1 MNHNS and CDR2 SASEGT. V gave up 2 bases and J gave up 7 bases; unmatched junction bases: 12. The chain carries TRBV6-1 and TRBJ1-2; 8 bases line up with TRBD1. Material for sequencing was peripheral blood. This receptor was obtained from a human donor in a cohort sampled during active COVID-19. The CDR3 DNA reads TGTGCCAGCAGTGAATTCTCCCAGGGGGCGACTTCTGGCTACACCTTC. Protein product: CASSEFSQGATSGYTF.